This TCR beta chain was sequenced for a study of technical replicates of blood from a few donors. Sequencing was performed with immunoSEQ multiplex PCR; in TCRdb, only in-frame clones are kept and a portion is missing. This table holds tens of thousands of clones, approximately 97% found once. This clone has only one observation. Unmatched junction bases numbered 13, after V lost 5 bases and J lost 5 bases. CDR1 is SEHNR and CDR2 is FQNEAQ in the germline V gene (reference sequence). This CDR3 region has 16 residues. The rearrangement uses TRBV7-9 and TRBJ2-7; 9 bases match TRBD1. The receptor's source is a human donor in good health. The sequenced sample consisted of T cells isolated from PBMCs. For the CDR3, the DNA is TGTGCCAGCAGCCCGCCCCCGGGACAGGGTAAAAACGAGCAGTACTTC. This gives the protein CASSPPPGQGKNEQYF.